The clone carrying this TCR beta chain was observed a handful of times. The antigen is not known. The germline V gene has CDR1 MNHEY and CDR2 SMNVEV (reference sequence). Trimming at V came to 1 base and at J to 4 bases, leaving 15 bases not matched to a gene. This CDR3 contains 19 residues. This entry is derived from a study of response to subunit inactivated influenza vaccine. TCRdb re-derived calls from the RT-PCR reads in MiXCR, one entry per CDR3 protein. This table holds about 610,000 distinct CDR3 sequences, around 15% found once. Study observations and caveats: Authors suggested few new T cells are recruited by each seasonal influenza vaccination.

The specimen was PBMCs from blood, collected about 12 days after vaccination. The chain links TRBV27 to TRBJ2-3, with TRBD2 matching over 9 bases. The sequence came from a man in his fifties who received an inactivated influenza vaccine. CDR3 coding DNA: TGTGCCAGCAGTTTATATGCCGACCGTATAGCGGGAGTATCAGATACGCAGTATTTT. This encodes CASSLYADRIAGVSDTQYF.